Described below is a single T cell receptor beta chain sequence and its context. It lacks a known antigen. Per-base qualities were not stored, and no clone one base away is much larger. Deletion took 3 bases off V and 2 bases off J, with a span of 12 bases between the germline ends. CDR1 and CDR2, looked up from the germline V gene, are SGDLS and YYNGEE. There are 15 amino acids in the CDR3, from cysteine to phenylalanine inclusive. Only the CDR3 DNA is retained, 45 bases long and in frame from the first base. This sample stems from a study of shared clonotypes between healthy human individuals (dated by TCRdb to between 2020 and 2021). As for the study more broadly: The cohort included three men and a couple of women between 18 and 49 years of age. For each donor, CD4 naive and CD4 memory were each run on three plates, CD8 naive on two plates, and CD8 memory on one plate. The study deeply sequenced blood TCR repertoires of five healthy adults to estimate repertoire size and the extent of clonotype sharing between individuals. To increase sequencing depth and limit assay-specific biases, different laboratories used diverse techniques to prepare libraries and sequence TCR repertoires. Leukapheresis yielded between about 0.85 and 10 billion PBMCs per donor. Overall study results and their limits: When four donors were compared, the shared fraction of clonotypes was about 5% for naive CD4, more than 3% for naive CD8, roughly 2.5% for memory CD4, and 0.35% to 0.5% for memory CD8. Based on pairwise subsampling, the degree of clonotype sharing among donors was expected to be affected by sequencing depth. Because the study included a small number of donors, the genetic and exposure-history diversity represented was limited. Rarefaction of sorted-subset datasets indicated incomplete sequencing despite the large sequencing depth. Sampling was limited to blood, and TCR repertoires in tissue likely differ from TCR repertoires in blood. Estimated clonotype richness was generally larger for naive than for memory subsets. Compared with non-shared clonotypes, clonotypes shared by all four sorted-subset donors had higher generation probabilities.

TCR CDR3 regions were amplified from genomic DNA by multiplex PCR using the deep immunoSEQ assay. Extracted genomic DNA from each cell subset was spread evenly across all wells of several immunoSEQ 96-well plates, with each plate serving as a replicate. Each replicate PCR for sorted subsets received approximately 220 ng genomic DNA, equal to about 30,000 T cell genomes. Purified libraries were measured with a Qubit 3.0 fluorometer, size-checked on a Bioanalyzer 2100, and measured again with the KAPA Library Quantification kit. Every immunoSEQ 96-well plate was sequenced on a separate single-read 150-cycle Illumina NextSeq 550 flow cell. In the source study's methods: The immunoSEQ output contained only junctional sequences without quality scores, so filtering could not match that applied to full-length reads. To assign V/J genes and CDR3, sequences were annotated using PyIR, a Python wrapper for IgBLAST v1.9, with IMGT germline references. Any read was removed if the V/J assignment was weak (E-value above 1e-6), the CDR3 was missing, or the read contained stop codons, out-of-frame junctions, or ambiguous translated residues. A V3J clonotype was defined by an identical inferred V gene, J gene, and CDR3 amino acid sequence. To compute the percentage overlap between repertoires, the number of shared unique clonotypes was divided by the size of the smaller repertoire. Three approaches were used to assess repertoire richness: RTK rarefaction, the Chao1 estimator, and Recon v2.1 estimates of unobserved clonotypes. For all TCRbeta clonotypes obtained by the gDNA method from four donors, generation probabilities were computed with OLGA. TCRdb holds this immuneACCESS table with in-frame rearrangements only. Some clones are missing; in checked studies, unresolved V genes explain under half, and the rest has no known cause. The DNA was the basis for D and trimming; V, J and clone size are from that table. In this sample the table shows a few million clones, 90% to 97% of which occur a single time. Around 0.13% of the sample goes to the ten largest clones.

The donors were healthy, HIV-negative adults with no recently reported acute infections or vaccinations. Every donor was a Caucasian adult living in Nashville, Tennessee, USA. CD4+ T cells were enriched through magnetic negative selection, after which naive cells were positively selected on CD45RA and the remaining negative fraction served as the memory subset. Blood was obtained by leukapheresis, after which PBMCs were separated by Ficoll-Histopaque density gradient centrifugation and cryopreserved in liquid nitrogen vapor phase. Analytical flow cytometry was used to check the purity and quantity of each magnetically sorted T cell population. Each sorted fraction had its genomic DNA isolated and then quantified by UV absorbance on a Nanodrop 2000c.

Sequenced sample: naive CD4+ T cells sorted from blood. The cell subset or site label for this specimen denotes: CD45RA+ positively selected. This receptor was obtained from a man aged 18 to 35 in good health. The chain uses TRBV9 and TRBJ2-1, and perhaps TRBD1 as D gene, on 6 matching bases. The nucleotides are TGTGCCAGCAGCGCAGGGGAAGGGGCCTACAATGAGCAGTTCTTC. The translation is CASSAGEGAYNEQFF.